The 2 T cell receptor beta chains below come from one sample, sequenced in a study of control samples from healthy donors and cancer patients. Clones were read by immunoSEQ multiplex PCR, and TCRdb kept only the in-frame ones, dropping some. The data contain around 170,000 clones, 90% of them singletons. The sample comprised blood. The origin of the receptors is a woman between 50 and 59 years old in good health.

CDR3 region: CASEGEDSNQPQHF. The CDR3 DNA sequence: TGTGCCAGCGAGGGAGAGGATAGCAATCAGCCCCAGCATTTT. The chain links TRBV2 to TRBJ1-5; D remains ambiguous. The CDR3 covers 14 residues. Trimming left V 8 bases short and J 0 bases short, with 11 bases between. Germline V gives CDR1 SNHLY, CDR2 FYNNEI.

The CDR3 loop reads CASSSRALFATNEKLFF. The CDR3 bases are TGTGCCAGCTCTTCCAGGGCGCTATTTGCAACTAATGAAAAACTGTTTTTT. The V call is TRBV2, the J call TRBJ1-4, with D possibly being TRBD1 (5 bases). The length of the CDR3 is 17 residues. Trimming removed 8 bases at V and 0 bases at J, with 19 bases between. Germline CDR1 and CDR2: SNHLY and FYNNEI.